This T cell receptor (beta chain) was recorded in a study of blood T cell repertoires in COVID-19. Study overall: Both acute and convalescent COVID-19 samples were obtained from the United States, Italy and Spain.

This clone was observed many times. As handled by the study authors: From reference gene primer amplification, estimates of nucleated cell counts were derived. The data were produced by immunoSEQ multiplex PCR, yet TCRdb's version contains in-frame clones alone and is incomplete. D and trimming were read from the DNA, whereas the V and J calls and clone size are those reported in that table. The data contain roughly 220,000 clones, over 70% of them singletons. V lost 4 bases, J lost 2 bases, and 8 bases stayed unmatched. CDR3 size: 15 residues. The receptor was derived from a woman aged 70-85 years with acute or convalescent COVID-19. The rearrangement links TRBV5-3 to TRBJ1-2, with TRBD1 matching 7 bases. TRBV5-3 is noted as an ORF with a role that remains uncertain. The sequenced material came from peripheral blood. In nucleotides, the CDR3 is TGTGCCAGAAGCCCCCCGGGACAGATCAACTATGGCTACACCTTC. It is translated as CARSPPGQINYGYTF.